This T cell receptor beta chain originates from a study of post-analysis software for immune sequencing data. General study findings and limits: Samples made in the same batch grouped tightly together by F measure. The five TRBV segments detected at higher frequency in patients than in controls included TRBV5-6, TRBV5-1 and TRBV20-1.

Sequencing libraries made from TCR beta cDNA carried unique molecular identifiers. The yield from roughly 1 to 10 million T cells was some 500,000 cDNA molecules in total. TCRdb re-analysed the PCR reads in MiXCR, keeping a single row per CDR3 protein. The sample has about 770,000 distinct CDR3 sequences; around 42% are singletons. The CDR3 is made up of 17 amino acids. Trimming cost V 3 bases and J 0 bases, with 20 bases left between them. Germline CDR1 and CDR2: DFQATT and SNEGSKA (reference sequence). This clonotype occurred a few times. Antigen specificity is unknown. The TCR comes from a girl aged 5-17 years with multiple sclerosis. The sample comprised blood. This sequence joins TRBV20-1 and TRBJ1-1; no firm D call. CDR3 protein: CSASFETQHDMNTEAFF. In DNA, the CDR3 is TGCAGTGCTAGTTTTGAGACCCAGCACGATATGAACACTGAAGCTTTCTTT.